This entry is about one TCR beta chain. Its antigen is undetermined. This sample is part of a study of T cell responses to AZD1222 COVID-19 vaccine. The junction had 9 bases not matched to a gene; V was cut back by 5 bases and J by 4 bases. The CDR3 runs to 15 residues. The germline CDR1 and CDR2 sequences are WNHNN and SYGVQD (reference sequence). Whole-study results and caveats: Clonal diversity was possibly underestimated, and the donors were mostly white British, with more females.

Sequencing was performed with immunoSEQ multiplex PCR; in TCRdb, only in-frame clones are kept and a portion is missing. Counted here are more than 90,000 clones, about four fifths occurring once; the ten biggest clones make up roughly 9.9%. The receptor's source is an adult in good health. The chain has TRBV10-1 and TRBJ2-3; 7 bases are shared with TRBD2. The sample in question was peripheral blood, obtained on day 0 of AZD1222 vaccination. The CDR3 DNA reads TGCGCCAGCAGTCCGACTAGCACGCCGGCAGATACGCAGTATTTT. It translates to CASSPTSTPADTQYF.